This TCR beta chain is drawn from a study of control samples from healthy donors and cancer patients. With V trimmed by 5 bases and J by 4 bases, 11 bases remained unmatched. The CDR3 loop spans 16 amino acids. The germline CDR1 and CDR2 sequences are MDHEN and SYDVKM. The data were produced by immunoSEQ multiplex PCR, yet TCRdb's version contains in-frame clones alone and is incomplete. The sample records approximately 80,000 clones, 90% to 95% being singletons. Sequencing input: blood. This rearrangement joins TRBV28 to TRBJ1-3, with TRBD1 identical over 7 bases. The TCR was taken from a man aged 25-40 years in good health. The DNA for the CDR3 is TGTGCCAGCAGTGACCCCGGGACAGTCGGCGGAAACACCATATATTTT. Translated, it gives CASSDPGTVGGNTIYF.